One T cell receptor beta chain is described in this entry. The data are from a study of blood T cell repertoires in COVID-19. This CDR3 is 14 amino acids long. CDR1 is SGHVS, CDR2 FNYEAQ, per germline. Deletions cut 2 bases from V and 9 bases from J, with 14 bases between. Method: immunoSEQ multiplex PCR; TCRdb's copy keeps in-frame clones and lacks some. The sample records roughly 100,000 clones, 82% being singletons. The chain carries TRBV7-6 and TRBJ1-5; D gene unclear. This TCR was sampled from a man of 80 years or more with acute or convalescent COVID-19. Input material: peripheral blood. In DNA form, the CDR3 reads TGTGCCAGCAGCTTACGGTCAGGTCCTGGGCCCCAGCATTTT. It encodes CASSLRSGPGPQHF.